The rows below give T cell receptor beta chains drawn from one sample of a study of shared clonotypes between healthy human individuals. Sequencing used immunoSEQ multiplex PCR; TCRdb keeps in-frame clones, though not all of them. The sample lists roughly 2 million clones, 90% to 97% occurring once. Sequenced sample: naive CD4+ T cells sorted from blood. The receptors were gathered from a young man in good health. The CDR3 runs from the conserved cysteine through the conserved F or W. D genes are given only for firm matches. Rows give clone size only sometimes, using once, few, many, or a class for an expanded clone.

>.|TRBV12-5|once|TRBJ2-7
CASGLSRAGKNYEQYF
TGTGCTAGTGGATTATCCCGGGCGGGAAAGAACTACGAGCAGTACTTC
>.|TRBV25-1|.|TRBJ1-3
CASSEQGNTIYF
TGTGCCAGCAGTGAGCAGGGGAACACCATATATTTT
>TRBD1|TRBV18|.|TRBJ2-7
CASSLQGVNPYEQYF
TGTGCCAGCTCCCTACAGGGGGTGAACCCCTACGAGCAGTACTTC
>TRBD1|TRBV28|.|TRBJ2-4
CASRVNRGHIQYF
TGTGCCAGCAGGGTCAACAGGGGGCACATTCAGTACTTC
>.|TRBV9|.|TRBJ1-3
CASSVGQLSGNTIYF
TGTGCCAGCAGCGTTGGACAGCTCTCTGGAAACACCATATATTTT
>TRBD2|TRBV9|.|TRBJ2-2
CASSERPGLKNTGELFF
TGTGCCAGCAGCGAAAGGCCGGGACTAAAAAACACCGGGGAGCTGTTTTTT
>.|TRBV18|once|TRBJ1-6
CASSPESGGNSPLHF
TGTGCCAGCTCACCTGAGAGCGGCGGGAATTCACCCCTCCACTTT
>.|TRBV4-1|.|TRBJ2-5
CAGSQPPGVRYF
TGCGCCGGCAGCCAACCCCCGGGGGTTCGGTACTTC
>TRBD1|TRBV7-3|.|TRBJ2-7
CASSPDRAREQYF
TGTGCCAGCAGCCCAGACAGGGCTCGGGAGCAGTACTTC
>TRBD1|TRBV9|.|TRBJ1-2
CASSPKQRTGFYGYTF
TGTGCCAGCAGCCCCAAGCAGCGGACAGGGTTTTATGGCTACACCTTC
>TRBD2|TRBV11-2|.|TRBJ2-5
CASSSQAGGTETQYF
TGTGCCAGCAGCTCTCAGGCGGGAGGTACGGAGACCCAGTACTTC
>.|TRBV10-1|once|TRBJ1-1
CASRRGPNTEAFF
TGCGCCAGCAGGAGAGGCCCCAACACTGAAGCTTTCTTT
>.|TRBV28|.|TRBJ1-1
CASRYRAQGTEAFF
TGTGCCAGCAGATACAGGGCCCAAGGCACTGAAGCTTTCTTT
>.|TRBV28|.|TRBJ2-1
CASSTNRVGNEQFF
TGTGCCAGCAGTACAAACAGGGTTGGCAATGAGCAGTTCTTC
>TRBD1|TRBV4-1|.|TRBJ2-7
CASSPSNRPGQGAGEQYF
TGCGCCAGCAGCCCCTCTAACAGACCGGGACAGGGGGCTGGGGAGCAGTACTTC
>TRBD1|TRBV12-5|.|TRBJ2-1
CASGLAAQGQKSYNEQFF
TGTGCTAGTGGTTTGGCAGCCCAGGGACAGAAGTCCTACAATGAGCAGTTCTTC
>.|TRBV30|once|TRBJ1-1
CAWSVSRDTEAFF
TGTGCCTGGAGTGTATCTCGGGACACTGAAGCTTTCTTT
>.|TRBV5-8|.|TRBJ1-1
CASSLFQGGNTEAFF
TGTGCCAGCAGCTTGTTTCAGGGTGGGAACACTGAAGCTTTCTTT
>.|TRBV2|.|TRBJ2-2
CASSEKTPTGELFF
TGTGCCAGCAGTGAAAAGACACCCACCGGGGAGCTGTTTTTT
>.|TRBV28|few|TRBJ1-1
CASSAGPAAFF
TGTGCCAGCAGTGCCGGCCCCGCAGCTTTCTTT
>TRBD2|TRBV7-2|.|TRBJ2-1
CASSSRLAGHGEQFF
TGTGCCAGCAGCTCTAGACTAGCGGGCCACGGTGAGCAGTTCTTC
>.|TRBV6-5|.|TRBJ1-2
CASSYSRGASYGYTF
TGTGCCAGCAGTTACTCGAGGGGGGCCTCCTATGGCTACACCTTC
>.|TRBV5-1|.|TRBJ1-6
CASSKQQTDNSYNSPLHF
TGCGCCAGCAGCAAACAACAGACTGATAACTCCTATAATTCACCCCTCCACTTT
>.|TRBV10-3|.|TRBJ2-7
CAISERTGDSSKGGEQYF
TGTGCCATCAGTGAACGGACCGGGGACTCCTCAAAGGGGGGCGAGCAGTACTTC
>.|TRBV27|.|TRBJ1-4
CASSWQGATNEKLFF
TGTGCCAGCAGCTGGCAGGGTGCAACTAATGAAAAACTGTTTTTT
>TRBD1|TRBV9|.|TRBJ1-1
CASSVGGQGLAFF
TGTGCCAGCAGCGTAGGCGGACAGGGGTTAGCTTTCTTT
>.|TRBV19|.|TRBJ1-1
CASNDRGNTEAFF
TGTGCCAGTAATGACAGAGGGAACACTGAAGCTTTCTTT
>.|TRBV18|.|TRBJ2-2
CASSPLGTRANTGELFF
TGTGCCAGCTCACCTCTCGGGACACGGGCGAACACCGGGGAGCTGTTTTTT
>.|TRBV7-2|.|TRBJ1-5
CASSFVTSQPQHF
TGTGCCAGCAGCTTTGTTACCAGTCAGCCCCAGCATTTT